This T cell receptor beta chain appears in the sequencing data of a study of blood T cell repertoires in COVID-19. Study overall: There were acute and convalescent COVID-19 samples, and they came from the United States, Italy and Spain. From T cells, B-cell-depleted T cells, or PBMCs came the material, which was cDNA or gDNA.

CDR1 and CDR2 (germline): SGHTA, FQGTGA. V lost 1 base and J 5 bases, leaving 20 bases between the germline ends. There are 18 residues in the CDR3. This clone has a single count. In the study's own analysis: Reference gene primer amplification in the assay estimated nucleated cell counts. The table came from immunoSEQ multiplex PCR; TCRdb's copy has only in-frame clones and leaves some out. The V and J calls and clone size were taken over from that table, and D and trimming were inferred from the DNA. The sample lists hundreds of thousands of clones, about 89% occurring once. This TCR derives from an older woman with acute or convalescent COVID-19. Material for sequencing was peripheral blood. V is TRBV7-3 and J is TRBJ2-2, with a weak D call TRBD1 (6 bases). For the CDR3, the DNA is TGTGCCAGCAGCTTAAACCCCCTTACAGGGAGAGGGACCGGGGAGCTGTTTTTT. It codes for CASSLNPLTGRGTGELFF.